The sequence of this T cell receptor beta chain was determined in a study of T cell repertoires in cytomegalovirus infection. The wider study: Matching HLA type, along with CMV infection, was indicated by public TCR beta signatures.

General observations from the study: The ex vivo response was dominated by HLA-C-restricted CMV-specific TCR beta clonotypes. Cumulative frequency (of public TCR beta family members) identified carriers of CMV plus the relevant HLA.

Notes on this clonotype: The antigen is not known.

The CDR3 covers 15 residues. V shed 1 base and J shed 1 base, with 10 bases lying between them. CDR1 SGHAT and CDR2 FQNNGV come from the germline V gene. TCRdb ran MiXCR on the reads and lists one entry per CDR3 protein. The sample lists fewer than 850,000 distinct CDR3 sequences, 25% to 30% occurring once. This specimen was cultured CD8+ T cells from PBMCs, taken from culture after CMV antigen stimulation. The rearrangement uses TRBV11-2 and TRBJ2-5; D possibly uses TRBD1 or TRBD2 (5 bases each). The clonotype comes from a human donor in good health (CMV status not recorded). Some clones in this sample may be carry-over from other donors' samples. The CDR3, as DNA: TGTGCCAGCAGCTTAGCATCGAGGGGCCAAGAGACCCAGTACTTC. Its protein product is CASSLASRGQETQYF.